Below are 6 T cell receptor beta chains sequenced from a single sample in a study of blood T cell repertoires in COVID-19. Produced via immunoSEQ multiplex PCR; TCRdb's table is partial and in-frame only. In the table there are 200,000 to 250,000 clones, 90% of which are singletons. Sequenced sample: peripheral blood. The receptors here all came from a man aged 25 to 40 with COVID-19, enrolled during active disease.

Written as DNA, the CDR3 is TGTGCCAGCAGTCTTAGACAGGACACTGAAGCTTTCTTT. Encoded protein: CASSLRQDTEAFF. The chain uses TRBV12-3 or TRBV12-4 and TRBJ1-1; tentatively, D is TRBD1 (6 bases). V lost 5 bases and J lost 3, with 10 bases in between. The CDR3 consists of 13 residues.

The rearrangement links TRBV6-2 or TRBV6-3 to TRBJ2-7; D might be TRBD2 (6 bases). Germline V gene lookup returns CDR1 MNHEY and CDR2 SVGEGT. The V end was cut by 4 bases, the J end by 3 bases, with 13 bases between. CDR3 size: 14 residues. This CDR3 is CASSLVGEDYEQYF. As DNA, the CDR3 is TGTGCCAGCAGTTTAGTGGGGGAGGACTACGAGCAGTACTTC.

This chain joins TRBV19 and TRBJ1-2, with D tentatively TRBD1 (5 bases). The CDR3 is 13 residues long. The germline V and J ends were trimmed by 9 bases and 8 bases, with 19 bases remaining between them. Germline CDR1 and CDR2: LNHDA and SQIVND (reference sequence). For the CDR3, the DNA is TGTGCCAGCCAGTATCTGTACGACAGCGGCTACACCTTC. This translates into CASQYLYDSGYTF.

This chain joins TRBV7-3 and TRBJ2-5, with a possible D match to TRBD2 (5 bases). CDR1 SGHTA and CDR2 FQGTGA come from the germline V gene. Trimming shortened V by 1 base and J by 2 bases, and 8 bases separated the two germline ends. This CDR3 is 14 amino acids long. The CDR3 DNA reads TGTGCCAGCAGCTTAAGCAGCGGACAAGAGACCCAGTACTTC. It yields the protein CASSLSSGQETQYF.

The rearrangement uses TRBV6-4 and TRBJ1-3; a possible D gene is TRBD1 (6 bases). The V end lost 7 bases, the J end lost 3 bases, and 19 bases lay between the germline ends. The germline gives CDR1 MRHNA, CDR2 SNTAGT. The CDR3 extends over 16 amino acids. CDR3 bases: TGTGCCAGCATTCAAAGACAGGCCGCTCTTGGAAACACCATATATTTT. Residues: CASIQRQAALGNTIYF.

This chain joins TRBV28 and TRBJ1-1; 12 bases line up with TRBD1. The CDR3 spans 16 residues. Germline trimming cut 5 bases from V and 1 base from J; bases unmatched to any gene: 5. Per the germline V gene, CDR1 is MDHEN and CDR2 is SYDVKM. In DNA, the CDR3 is TGTGCCAGCAGTAGCGGGACAGGGGGCGAGAACACTGAAGCTTTCTTT. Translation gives CASSSGTGGENTEAFF.